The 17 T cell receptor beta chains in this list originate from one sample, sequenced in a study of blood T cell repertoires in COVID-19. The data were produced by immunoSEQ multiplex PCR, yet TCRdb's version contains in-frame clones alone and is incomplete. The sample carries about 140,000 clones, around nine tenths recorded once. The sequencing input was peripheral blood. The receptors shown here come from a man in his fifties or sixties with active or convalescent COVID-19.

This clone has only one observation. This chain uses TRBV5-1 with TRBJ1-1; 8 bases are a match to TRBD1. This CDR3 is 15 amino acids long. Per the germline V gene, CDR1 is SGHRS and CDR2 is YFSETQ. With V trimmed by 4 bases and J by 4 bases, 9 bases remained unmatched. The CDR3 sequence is CASSAPGGGGTEAFF. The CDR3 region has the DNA TGCGCCAGCAGCGCCCCAGGGGGCGGGGGCACTGAAGCTTTCTTT. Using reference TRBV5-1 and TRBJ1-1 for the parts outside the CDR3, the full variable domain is KAGVTQTPRYLIKTRGQQVTLSCSPISGHRSVSWYQQTPGQGLQFLFEYFSETQRNKGNFPGRFSGRQFSNSRSEMNVSTLELGDSALYLCASSAPGGGGTEAFFGQGTRLTVV.

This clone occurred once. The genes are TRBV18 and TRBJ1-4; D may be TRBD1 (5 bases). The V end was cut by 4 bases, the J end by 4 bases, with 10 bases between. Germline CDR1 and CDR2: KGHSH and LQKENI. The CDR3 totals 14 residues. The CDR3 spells CASSQQALNEKLFF. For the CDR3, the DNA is TGTGCCAGCTCACAACAGGCCCTTAATGAAAAACTGTTTTTT.

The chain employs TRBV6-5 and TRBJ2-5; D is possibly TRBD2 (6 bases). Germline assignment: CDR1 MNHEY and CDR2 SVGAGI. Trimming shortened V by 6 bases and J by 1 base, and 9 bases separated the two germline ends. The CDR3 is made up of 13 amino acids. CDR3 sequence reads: CASSGGPQETQYF. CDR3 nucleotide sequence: TGTGCCAGCAGCGGGGGTCCCCAAGAGACCCAGTACTTC.

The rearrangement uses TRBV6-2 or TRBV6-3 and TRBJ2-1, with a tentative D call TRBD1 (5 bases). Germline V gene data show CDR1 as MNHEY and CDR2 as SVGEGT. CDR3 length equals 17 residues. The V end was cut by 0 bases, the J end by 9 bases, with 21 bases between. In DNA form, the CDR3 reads TGTGCCAGCAGTTACTCGGGGCCTATCTTCAATAGGGGTGAGCAGTTCTTC. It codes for CASSYSGPIFNRGEQFF.

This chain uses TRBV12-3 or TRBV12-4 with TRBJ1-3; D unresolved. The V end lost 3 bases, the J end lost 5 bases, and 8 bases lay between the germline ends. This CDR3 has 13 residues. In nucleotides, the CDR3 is TGTGCCAGCAGTTTCGGGAACAGAAACACCATATATTTT. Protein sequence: CASSFGNRNTIYF.

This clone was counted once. CDR3 coding DNA: TGTGCCAGCAGTTCTCCGCGGGGGGGGTCCGCGCGAGAGCAGTACTTC. It specifies CASSSPRGGSAREQYF. This sequence joins TRBV6-2 or TRBV6-3 and TRBJ2-7, with 9 bases fitting TRBD2. The CDR3 is made up of 16 amino acids. CDR1 is MNHEY and CDR2 is SVGEGT in the germline V gene. V was clipped by 4 bases and J by 7 bases; unmatched bases: 14.

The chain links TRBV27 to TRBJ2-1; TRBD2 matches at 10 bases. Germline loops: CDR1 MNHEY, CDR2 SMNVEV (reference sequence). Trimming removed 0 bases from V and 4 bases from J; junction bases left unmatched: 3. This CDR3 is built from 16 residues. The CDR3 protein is CASSLSSGRLYNEQFF. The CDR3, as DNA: TGTGCCAGCAGTTTATCTAGCGGGAGGTTATACAATGAGCAGTTCTTC.

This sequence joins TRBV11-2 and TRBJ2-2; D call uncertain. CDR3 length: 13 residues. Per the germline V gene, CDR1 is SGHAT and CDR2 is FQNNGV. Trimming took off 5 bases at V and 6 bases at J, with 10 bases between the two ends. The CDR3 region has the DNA TGTGCCAGCAGCCCTCACAGAGCCGGGGAGCTGTTTTTT. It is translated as CASSPHRAGELFF.

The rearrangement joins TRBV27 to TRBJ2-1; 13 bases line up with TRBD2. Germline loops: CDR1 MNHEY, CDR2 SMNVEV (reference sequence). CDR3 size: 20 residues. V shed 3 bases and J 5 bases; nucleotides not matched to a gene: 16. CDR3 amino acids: CASSLGLTSGRAFPHNEQFF. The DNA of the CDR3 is TGTGCCAGCAGTTTGGGGTTAACTAGCGGGAGGGCTTTCCCCCACAATGAGCAGTTCTTC.

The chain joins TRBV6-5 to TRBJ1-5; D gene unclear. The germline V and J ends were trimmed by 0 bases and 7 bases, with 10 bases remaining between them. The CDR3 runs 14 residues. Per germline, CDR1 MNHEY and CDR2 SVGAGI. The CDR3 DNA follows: TGTGCCAGCAGTTACTCGCGGGATGGACAGCCCCAGCATTTT. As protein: CASSYSRDGQPQHF.

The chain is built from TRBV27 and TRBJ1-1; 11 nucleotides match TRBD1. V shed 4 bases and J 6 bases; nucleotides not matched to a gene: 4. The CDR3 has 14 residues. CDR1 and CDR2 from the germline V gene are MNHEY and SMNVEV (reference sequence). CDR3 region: CASSSGQGAAEAFF. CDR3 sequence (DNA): TGTGCCAGCAGTTCTGGACAGGGGGCCGCTGAAGCTTTCTTT.

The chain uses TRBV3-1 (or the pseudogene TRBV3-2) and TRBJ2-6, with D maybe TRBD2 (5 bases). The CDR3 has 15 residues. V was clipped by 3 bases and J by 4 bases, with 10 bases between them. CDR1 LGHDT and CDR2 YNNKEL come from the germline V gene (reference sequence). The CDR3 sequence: CASSHEGTGANVLTF. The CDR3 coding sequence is TGTGCCAGCAGCCATGAGGGAACCGGGGCCAACGTCCTGACTTTC.

The CDR3 reads CASSFDRRQWNSPLHF. The DNA for the CDR3 is TGTGCCAGCAGTTTTGATCGGCGACAGTGGAATTCACCCCTCCACTTT. The chain combines TRBV6-5 with TRBJ1-6; D is possibly TRBD1 (5 bases). Between the trimmed V and J ends, which lost 4 bases and 7 bases, there was a span of 17 bases. The CDR3 runs to 16 residues. The germline gives CDR1 MNHEY, CDR2 SVGAGI.

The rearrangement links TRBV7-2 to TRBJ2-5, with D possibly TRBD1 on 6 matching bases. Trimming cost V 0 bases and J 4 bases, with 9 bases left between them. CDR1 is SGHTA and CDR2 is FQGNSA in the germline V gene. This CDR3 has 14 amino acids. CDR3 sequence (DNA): TGTGCCAGCAGCTTAGCGCTCAGGGGAGAGACCCAGTACTTC. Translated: CASSLALRGETQYF.

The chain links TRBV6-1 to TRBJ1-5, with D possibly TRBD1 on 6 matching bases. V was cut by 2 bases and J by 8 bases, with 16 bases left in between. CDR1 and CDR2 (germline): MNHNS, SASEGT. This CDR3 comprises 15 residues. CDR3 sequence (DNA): TGTGCCAGCAGTGAAAGCAGGGGTCGCTTCGAGCCCCAGCATTTT. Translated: CASSESRGRFEPQHF.

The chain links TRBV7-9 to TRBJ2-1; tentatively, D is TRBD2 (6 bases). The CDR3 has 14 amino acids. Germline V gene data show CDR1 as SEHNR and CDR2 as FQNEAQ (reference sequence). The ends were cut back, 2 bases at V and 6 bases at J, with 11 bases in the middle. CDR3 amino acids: CASSLPLAPNEQFF. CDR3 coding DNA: TGTGCCAGCAGCTTACCACTAGCACCCAATGAGCAGTTCTTC.

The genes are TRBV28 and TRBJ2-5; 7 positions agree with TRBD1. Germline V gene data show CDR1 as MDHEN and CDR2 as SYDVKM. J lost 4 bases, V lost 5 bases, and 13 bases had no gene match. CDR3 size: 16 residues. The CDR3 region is CASSPTGKGPGETQYF. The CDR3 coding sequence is TGTGCCAGCAGTCCGACAGGGAAAGGGCCCGGAGAGACCCAGTACTTC.